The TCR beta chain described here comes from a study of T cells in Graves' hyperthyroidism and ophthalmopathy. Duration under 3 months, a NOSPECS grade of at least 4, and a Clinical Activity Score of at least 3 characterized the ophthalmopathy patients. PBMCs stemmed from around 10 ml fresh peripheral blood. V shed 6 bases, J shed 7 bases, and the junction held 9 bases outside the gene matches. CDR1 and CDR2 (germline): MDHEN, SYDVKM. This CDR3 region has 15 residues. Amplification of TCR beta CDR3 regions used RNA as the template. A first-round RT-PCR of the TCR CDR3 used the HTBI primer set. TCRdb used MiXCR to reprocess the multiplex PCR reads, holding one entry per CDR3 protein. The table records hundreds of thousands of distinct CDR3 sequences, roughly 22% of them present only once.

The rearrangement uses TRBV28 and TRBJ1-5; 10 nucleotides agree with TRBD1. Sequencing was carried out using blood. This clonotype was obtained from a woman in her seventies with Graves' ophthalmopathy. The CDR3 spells CASSSRQGAGQPQHF. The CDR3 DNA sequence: TGTGCCAGCAGCTCTAGACAGGGGGCTGGGCAGCCCCAGCATTTT.